This T cell receptor beta chain was sequenced for a study of metastatic and nonmetastatic thyroid tumors. Across the whole study: Both malignant and benign thyroid patients supplied peripheral blood and tumor or nodule tissue samples, across which the repertoires of these patients were then compared. Study-wide points: Significantly greater TCR beta diversity was reportedly found in malignant thyroid tumors than in benign nodules (in blood and tumor).

Thyroid surgery was preceded by no treatment in any patient. In germline, CDR1 is MNHEY, CDR2 SVGEGT. The length of the CDR3 is 13 residues. V gave up 7 bases and J gave up 3 bases, with 9 bases separating them. As processed by the authors: A classifier of distant metastasis in papillary thyroid cancer was built from CDR3 differences (across clinicopathological groups). With MiXCR, TCRdb called clones anew from the PCR reads. These V and J calls originate from TCRdb's pipeline instead of the authors' own analysis. The table lists about 43,000 clones, approximately 24% of them singletons. This clone was seen more than once but under ten times. Its specificity is unknown.

Sequencing was carried out using tumor tissue. The gene calls are TRBV6-2 or TRBV6-3 and TRBJ2-2; D remains unclear. The sequence derives from a female donor with papillary thyroid cancer or a benign thyroid nodule (not recorded which). Some clones in this sample may be carry-over from other donors' samples. The CDR3 DNA reads as TGTGCCAGCAAGATATCGGACACCGGGGAGCTGTTTTTT. Residues: CASKISDTGELFF.